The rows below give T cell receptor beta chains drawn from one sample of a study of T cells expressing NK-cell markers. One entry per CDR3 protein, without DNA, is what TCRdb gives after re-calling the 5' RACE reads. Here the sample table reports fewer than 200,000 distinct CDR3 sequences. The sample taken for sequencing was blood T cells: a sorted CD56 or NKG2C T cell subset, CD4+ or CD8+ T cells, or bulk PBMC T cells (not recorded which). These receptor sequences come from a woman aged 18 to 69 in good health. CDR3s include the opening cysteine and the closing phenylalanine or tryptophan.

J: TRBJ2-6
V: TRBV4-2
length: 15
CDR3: CASSSGGSGANVLTF

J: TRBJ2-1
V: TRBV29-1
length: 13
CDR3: CSVEQGAGNEQFF

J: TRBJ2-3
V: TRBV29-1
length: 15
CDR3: CSVPTSGGAGDTQYF

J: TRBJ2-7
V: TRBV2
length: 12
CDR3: CASRVHGYEQYF

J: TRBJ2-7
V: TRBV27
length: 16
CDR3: CASSKRRGAFLGEQYF

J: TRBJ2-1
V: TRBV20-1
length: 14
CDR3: CSAREEREGREQFF

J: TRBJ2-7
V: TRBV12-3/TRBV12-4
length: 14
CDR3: CASSRGLAGFEQYF

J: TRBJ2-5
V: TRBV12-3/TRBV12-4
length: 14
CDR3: CASSQRDFQETQYF

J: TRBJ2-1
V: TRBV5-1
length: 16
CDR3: CASSGTSSGSYNEQFF

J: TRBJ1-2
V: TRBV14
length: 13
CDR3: CASSQVGTGGYTF

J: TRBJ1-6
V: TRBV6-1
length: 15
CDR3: CASTQGSEYNSPLHF

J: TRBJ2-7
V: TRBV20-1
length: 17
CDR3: CSANAGTSGGAVYEQYF

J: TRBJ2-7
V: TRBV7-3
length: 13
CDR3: CASSLIVNHEQYF

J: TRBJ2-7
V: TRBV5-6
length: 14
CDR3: CASSLRQGGYEQYF

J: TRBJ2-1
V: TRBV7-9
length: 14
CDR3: CASSKEGARPEQFF

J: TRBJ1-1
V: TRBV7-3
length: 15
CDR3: CASTQGADMNTEAFF

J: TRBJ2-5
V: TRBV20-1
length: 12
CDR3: CSARDLVETQYF

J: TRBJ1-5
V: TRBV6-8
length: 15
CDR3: CASSHCRSSGQPQHF

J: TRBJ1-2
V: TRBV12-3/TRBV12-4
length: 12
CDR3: CASSPDRGGYTF

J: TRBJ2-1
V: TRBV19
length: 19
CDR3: CASSFGWLRGQGRGGEQFF

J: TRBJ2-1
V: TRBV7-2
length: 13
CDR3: CASSDTQGYEQFF

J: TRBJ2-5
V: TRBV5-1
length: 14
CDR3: CASSRDRLQETQYF

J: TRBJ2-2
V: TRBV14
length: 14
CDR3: CASSLRVGGGELFF

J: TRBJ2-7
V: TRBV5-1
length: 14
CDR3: CASSSGETLAEQYF

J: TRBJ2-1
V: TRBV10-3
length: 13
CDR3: CAIRTVPMDEQFF